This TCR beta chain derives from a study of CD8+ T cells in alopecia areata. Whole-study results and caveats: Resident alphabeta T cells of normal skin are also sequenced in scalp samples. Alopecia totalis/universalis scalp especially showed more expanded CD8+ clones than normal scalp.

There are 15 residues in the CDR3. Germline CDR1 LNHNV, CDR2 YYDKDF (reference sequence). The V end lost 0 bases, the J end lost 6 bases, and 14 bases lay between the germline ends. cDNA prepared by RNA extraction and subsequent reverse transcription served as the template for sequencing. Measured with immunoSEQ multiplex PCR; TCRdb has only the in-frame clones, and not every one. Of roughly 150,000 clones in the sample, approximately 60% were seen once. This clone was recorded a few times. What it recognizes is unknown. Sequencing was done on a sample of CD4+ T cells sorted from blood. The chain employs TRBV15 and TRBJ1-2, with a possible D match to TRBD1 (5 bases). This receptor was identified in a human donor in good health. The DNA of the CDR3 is TGTGCCACCAGCAGAGATAAAGGCCCAGGGAATGGCTACACCTTC. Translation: CATSRDKGPGNGYTF.